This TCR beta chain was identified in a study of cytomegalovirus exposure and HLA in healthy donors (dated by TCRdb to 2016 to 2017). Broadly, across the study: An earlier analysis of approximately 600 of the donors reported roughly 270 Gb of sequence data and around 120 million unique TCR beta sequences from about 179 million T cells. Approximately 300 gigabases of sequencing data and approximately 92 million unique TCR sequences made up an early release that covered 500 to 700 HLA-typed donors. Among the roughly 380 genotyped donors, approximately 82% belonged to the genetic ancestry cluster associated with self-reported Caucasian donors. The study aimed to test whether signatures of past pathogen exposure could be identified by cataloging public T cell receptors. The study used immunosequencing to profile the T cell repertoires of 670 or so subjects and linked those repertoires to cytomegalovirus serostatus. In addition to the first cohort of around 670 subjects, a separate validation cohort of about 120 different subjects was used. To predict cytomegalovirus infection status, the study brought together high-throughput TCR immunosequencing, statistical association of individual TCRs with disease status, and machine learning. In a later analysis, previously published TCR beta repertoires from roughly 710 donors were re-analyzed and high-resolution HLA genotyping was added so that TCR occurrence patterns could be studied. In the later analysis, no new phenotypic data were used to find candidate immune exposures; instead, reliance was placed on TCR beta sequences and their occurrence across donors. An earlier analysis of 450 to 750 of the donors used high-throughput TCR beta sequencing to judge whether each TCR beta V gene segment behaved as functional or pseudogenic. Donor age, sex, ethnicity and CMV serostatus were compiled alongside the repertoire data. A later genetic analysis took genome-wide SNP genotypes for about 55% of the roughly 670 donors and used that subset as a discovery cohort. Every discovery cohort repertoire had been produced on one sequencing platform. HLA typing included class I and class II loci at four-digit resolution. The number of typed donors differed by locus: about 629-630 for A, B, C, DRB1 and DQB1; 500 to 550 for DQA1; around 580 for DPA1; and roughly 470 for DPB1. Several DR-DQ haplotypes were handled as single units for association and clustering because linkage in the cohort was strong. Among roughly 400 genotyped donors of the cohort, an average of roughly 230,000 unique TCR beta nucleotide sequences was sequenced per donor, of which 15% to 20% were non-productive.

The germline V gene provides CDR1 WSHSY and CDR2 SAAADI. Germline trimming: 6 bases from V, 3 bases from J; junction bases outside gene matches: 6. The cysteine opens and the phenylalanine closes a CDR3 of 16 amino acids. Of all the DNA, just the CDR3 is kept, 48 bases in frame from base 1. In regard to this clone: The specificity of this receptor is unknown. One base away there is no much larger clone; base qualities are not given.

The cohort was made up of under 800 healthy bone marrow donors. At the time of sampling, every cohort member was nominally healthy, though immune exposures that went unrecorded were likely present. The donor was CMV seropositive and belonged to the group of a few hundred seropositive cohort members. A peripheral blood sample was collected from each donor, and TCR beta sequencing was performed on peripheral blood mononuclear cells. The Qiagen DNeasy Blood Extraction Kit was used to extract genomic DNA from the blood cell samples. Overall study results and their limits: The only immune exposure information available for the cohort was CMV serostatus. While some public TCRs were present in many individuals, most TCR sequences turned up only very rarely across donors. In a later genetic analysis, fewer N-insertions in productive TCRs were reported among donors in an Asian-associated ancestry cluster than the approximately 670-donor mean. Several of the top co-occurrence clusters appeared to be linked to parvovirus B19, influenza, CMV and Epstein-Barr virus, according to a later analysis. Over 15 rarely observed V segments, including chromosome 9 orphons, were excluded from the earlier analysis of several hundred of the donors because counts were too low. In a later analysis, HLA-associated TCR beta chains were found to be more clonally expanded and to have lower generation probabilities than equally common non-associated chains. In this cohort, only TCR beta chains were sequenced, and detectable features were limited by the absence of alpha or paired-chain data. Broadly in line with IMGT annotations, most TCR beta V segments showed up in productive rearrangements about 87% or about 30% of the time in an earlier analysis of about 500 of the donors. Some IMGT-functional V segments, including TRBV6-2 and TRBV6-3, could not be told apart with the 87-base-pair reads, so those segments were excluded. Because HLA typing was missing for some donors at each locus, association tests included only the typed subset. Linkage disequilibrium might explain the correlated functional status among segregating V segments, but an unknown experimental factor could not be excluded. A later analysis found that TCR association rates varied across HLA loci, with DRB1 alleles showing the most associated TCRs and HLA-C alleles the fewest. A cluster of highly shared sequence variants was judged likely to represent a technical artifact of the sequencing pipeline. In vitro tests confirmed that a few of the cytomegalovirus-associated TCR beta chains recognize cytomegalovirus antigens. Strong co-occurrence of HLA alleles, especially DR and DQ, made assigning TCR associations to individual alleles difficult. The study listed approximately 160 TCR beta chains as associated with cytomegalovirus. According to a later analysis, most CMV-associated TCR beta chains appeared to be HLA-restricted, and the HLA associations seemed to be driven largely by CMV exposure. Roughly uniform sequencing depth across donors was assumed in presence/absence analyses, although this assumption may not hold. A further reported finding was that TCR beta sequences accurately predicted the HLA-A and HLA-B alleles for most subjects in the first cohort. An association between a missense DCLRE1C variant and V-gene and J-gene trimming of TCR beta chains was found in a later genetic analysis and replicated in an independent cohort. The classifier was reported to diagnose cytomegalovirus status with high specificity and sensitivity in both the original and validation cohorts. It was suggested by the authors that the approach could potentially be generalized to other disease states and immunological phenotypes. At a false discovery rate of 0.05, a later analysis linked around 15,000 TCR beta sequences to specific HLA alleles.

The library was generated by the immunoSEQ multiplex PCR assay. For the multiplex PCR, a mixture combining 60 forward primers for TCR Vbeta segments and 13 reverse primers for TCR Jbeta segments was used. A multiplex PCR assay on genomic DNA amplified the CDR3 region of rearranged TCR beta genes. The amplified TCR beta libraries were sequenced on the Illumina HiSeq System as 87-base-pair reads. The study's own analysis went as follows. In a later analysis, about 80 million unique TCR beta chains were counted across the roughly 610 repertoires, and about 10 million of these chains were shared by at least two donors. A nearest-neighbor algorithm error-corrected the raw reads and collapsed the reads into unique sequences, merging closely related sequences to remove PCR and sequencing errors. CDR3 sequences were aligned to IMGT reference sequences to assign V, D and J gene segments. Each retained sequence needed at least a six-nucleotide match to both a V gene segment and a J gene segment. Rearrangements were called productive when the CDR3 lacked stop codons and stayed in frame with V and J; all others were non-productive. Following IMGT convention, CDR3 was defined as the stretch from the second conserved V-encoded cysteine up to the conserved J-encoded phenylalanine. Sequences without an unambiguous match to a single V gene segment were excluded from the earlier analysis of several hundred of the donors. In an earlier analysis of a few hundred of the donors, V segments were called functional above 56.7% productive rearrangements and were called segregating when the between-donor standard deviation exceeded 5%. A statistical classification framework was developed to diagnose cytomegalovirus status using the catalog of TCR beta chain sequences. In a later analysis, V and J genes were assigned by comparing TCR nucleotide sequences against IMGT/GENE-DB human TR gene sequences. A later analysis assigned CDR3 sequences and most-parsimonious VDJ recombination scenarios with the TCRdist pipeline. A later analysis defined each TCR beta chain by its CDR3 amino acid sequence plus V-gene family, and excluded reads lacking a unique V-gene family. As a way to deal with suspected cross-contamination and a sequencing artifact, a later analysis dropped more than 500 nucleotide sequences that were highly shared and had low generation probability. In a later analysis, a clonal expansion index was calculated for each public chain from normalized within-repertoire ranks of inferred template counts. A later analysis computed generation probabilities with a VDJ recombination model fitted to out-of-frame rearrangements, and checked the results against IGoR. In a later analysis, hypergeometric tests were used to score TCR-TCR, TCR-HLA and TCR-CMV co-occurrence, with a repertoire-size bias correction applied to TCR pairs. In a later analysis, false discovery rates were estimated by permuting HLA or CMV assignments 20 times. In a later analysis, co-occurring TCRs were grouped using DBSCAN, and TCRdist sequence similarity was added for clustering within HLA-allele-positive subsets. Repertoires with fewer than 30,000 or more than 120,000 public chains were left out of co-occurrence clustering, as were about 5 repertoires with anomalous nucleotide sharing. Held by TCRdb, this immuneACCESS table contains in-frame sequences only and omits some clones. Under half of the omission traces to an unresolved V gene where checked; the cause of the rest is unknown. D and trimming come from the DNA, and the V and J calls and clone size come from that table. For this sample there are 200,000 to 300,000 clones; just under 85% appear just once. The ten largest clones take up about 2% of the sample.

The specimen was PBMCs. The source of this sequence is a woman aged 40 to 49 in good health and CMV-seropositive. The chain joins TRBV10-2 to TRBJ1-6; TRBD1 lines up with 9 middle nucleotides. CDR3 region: CASRPDRGDYNSPLHF. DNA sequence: TGCGCCAGCAGGCCCGACAGGGGGGACTATAATTCACCCCTCCACTTT.